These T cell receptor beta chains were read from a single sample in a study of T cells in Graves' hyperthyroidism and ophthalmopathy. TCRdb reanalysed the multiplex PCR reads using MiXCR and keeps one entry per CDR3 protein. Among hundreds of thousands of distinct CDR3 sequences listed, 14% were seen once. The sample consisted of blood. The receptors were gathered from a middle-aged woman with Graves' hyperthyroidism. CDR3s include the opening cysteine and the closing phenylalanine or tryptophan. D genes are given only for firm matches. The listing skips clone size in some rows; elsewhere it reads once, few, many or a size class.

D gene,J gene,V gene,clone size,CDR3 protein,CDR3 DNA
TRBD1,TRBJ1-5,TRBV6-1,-,CASSGQGGDQPQHF,TGTGCCAGCAGTGGACAGGGCGGAGATCAGCCCCAGCATTTT
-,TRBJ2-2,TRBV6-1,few,CASSEKGANTGELFF,TGTGCCAGCAGTGAAAAGGGGGCGAACACCGGGGAGCTGTTTTTT
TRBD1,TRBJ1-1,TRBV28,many,CASTGGSALNTEAFF,TGTGCCAGTACAGGGGGCAGCGCATTGAACACTGAAGCTTTCTTT
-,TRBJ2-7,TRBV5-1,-,CASSWTAASEQYF,TGCGCCAGCAGCTGGACTGCCGCCAGCGAGCAGTACTTC
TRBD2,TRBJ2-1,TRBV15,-,CATSRKRDYYNEQFF,TGTGCCACCAGCAGGAAACGGGACTACTACAATGAGCAGTTCTTC
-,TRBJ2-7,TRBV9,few,CAGSSDYEQYF,TGTGCCGGCAGCTCTGACTACGAGCAGTACTTC
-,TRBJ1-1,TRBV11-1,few,CASSHTGRANTEAFF,TGTGCCAGCAGCCACACGGGGCGGGCAAACACTGAAGCTTTCTTT
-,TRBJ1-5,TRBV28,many,CASQGPGNQPQHF,TGTGCCAGCCAGGGGCCAGGCAATCAGCCCCAGCATTTT
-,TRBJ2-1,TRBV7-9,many,CASSSTDGYNEQFF,TGTGCCAGCAGTTCAACGGACGGGTACAATGAGCAGTTCTTC
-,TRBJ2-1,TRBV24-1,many,CATSDSRLVFHNEQFF,TGTGCCACCAGTGATTCCCGACTAGTGTTCCACAATGAGCAGTTCTTC
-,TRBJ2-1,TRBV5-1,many,CAGSLEQGGREQFF,TGCGCCGGCAGCTTGGAACAGGGCGGCCGCGAGCAGTTCTTC
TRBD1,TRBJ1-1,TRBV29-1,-,CSVAYAGQAKTEAFF,TGCAGCGTAGCCTACGCCGGACAGGCTAAGACTGAAGCTTTCTTT
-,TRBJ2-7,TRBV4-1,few,CASSQDRGTTGEQYF,TGCGCCAGCAGCCAAGATAGAGGGACGACAGGAGAGCAGTACTTC
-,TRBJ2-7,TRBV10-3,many,CAISELVGLDEQYF,TGTGCCATCAGTGAGTTGGTGGGCCTTGACGAGCAGTACTTC
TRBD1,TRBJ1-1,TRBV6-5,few,CASSWVTGGRTEASF,TGTGCCAGCAGTTGGGTTACAGGGGGAAGGACTGAAGCTTCCTTT
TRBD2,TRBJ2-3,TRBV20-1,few,CSGLAGGVDTQYF,TGCAGTGGACTAGCGGGAGGGGTAGATACGCAGTATTTT
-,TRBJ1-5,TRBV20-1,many,CSASSLLGWGQPQHF,TGCAGTGCTAGTAGCCTTTTGGGGTGGGGACAGCCCCAGCATTTT
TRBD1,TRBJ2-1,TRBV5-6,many,CASSYPTGPNNEQFF,TGTGCCAGCAGCTACCCGACAGGGCCCAACAATGAGCAGTTCTTC
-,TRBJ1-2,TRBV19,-,CASSYPGTASNYGYTF,TGTGCCAGTAGTTATCCCGGGACCGCCTCTAACTATGGCTACACCTTC
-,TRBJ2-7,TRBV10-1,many,CASSESPGSYEQYF,TGCGCCAGCAGTGAGTCGCCAGGGTCCTACGAGCAGTACTTC
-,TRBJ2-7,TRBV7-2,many,CASSLAGVPSYEQYF,TGTGCCAGCAGCTTAGCGGGAGTTCCGAGCTACGAGCAGTACTTC
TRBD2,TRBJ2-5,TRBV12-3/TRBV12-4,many,CASSSRAFLGLAEQETQYF,TGTGCCAGCAGTTCTAGGGCTTTTTTGGGACTAGCGGAACAAGAGACCCAGTACTTC
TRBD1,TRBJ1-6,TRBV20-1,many,CSAMRGLNSPLHF,TGCAGTGCCATGAGGGGGCTGAATTCACCCCTCCACTTT
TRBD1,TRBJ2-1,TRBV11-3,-,CASSSTGKNEQFF,TGTGCCAGCAGCTCGACAGGGAAGAATGAGCAGTTCTTC
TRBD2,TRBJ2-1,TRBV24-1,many,CATSDPQLVGREGRNEQFF,TGTGCCACCAGTGACCCTCAGCTAGTAGGGCGGGAGGGCCGCAATGAGCAGTTCTTC
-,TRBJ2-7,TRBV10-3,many,CAISERQVYEQYF,TGTGCCATCAGTGAGCGACAGGTCTACGAGCAGTACTTC
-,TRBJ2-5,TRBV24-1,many,CATSDFRLGETQYF,TGTGCCACCAGTGATTTCCGGCTAGGAGAGACCCAGTACTTC
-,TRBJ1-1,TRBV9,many,CASSVGGRSNTEAFF,TGTGCCAGCAGCGTAGGCGGGCGGTCGAACACTGAAGCTTTCTTT
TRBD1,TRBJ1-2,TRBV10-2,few,CASSDGQGGGYTF,TGCGCCAGCAGTGATGGACAGGGAGGAGGCTACACCTTC
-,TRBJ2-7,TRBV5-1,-,CASSLGQESGGYEQYF,TGCGCCAGCAGCTTGGGTCAGGAATCGGGCGGCTACGAGCAGTACTTC
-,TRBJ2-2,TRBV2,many,CASSEPDLYSGGELFF,TGTGCCAGCAGCGAACCCGATCTTTATTCGGGCGGGGAGCTGTTTTTT
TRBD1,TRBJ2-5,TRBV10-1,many,CASSAGQDVQETQYF,TGCGCCAGCAGTGCTGGACAGGACGTCCAAGAGACCCAGTACTTC
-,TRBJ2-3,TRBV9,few,CASSVVDSPSTDTQYF,TGTGCCAGCAGCGTAGTCGACAGTCCTTCCACAGATACGCAGTATTTT
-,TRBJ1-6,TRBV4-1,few,CASSQEGGGGRSPLHF,TGCGCCAGCAGCCAAGAGGGAGGGGGGGGCCGGTCACCCCTCCACTTT
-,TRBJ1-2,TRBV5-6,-,CASSFPGRGYGYTF,TGTGCCAGCAGCTTCCCCGGACGGGGCTATGGCTACACCTTC
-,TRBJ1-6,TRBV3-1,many,CASSPQQGNNSPLHF,TGTGCCAGCAGCCCCCAGCAGGGAAATAATTCACCCCTCCACTTT
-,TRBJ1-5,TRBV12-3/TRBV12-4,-,CASSLGGGGLQGNQPQHF,TGTGCCAGCAGTTTAGGGGGAGGGGGATTACAAGGCAATCAGCCCCAGCATTTT
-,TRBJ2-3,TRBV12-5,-,CASGLGDRGGDTQYF,TGTGCTAGTGGTTTGGGAGATCGAGGAGGTGATACGCAGTATTTT
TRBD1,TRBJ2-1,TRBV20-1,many,CGASRTGAYNEQFF,TGCGGAGCCTCCCGGACAGGGGCCTACAATGAGCAGTTCTTC
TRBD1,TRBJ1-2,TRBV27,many,CASSLQGDYGYTF,TGTGCCAGCAGCCTACAGGGGGACTATGGCTACACCTTC
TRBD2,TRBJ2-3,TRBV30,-,CAWSGGSRGGSTGTQYF,TGTGCCTGGAGTGGAGGCTCTCGGGGCGGGAGCACAGGTACGCAGTATTTT
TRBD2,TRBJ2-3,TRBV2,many,CASKGLGDADTQYF,TGTGCCAGCAAGGGACTAGGCGACGCAGATACGCAGTATTTT
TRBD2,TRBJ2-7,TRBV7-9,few,CASSLGSAGGPNEQYF,TGTGCCAGCAGCTTGGGATCGGCGGGGGGGCCGAACGAGCAGTACTTC
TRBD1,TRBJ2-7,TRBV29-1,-,CSVEAENSLTGAAYEQYF,TGCAGCGTTGAAGCTGAAAATTCTCTGACAGGGGCCGCCTACGAGCAGTACTTC
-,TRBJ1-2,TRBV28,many,CATARDYYGYTF,TGTGCCACCGCGCGGGATTATTATGGCTACACCTTC
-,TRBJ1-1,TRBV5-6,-,CASSYTGPIFTNTEAFF,TGTGCCAGCAGCTATACAGGACCGATATTTACGAACACTGAAGCTTTCTTT
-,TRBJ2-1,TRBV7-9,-,CASSQSSGPGNEQFF,TGTGCCAGCAGCCAGTCGTCTGGACCGGGCAATGAGCAGTTCTTC
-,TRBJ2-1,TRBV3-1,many,CASSQDFQEFNPQSYNEQFF,TGTGCCAGCAGCCAAGATTTCCAGGAGTTCAACCCTCAATCCTACAATGAGCAGTTCTTC